Listed here are 20 T cell receptor beta chains from one sample, sequenced in a study of molecular identifiers for immune sequencing clone quantification. TCRdb redid the calling of the PCR reads with MiXCR, one entry per CDR3 protein. The data show tens of thousands of distinct CDR3 sequences, with less than 20% seen just once and under 1.5% held by the top ten. Specimen: naive CD8+ T cells from blood, with Jurkat cell RNA spiked in. Subset given: FACS-sorted CD8+CD4-CCR7+CD45RA+ naive T cells. These receptors were collected from a human donor in good health. Some libraries in this study had Jurkat cell RNA spiked in.

The table lists this clonotype with many counts. The gene calls are TRBV14 and TRBJ2-5, with 9 bases lining up with TRBD2. The germline V gene encodes CDR1 SGHDN and CDR2 FVKESK. The CDR3 runs 17 residues. Trimming took 2 bases from V and 2 from J; bases not matched to a gene: 9. This chain's CDR3 is CASSQFYLAGFQETQYF. The CDR3 DNA is TGTGCCAGCAGCCAATTCTATCTAGCGGGATTTCAAGAGACCCAGTACTTC.

In this sample, this clonotype turned up many times. The chain links TRBV27 to TRBJ1-1, with D unclear. Germline V gene lookup returns CDR1 MNHEY and CDR2 SMNVEV (reference sequence). The CDR3 totals 15 residues. Deletions cut 0 bases from V and 5 bases from J, with 13 bases between. The CDR3 loop is CASSLSNSLGTEAFF. CDR3 bases: TGTGCCAGCAGTTTATCGAATTCCCTGGGGACTGAAGCTTTCTTT.

This clonotype has ten or more counts. The chain carries TRBV15 and TRBJ1-1; no clear D. The CDR3 consists of 13 residues. The germline V gene has CDR1 LNHNV and CDR2 YYDKDF (reference sequence). V gave up 9 bases and J gave up 3 bases, with 14 bases separating them. DNA of the CDR3: TGTGCCACAAACGGAGGTCAGCACACTGAAGCTTTCTTT. This codes for CATNGGQHTEAFF.

There are a few counts of this clonotype. The chain has TRBV7-6 and TRBJ2-7; D possibly uses TRBD1 or TRBD2 (5 bases each). The germline gives CDR1 SGHVS, CDR2 FNYEAQ. This CDR3 is 13 amino acids long. The V end was cut by 5 bases, the J end by 7 bases, with 15 bases between. CDR3 loop: CASSPLGEWEQYF. The CDR3 DNA follows: TGTGCCAGCAGCCCCCTGGGGGAATGGGAGCAGTACTTC.

This clonotype showed up just a few times. A read error may be the cause here, since a much bigger clone is one base away. Since the CDR3 does not end with the conserved phenylalanine or tryptophan, this likely comes from a read error. DNA of the CDR3: TGTGCCAGCAGTCCCGGGACTAGCGGGAGCATTAGCACAGATACGCAGTATTTG. This translates into CASSPGTSGSISTDTQYL. J is TRBJ2-3 and V is TRBV6-2 or TRBV6-3, with 14 bases lining up with TRBD2. Unmatched junction bases numbered 7, after V lost 5 bases and J lost 0 bases. This CDR3 has 18 amino acids. The V gene's germline CDR1 is MNHEY and CDR2 SVGEGT.

In this sample, this clonotype turned up many times. This sequence joins TRBV7-9 and TRBJ1-5, with TRBD1 matching over 9 bases. This CDR3 has 15 residues. V lost 4 bases, J lost 6 bases, and 7 bases stayed unmatched. CDR1 is SEHNR, CDR2 FQNEAQ, per germline (reference sequence). CDR3 in DNA: TGTGCCAGCAGCTCCGGGACAGGGCAAGGTCAGCCCCAGCATTTT. It specifies CASSSGTGQGQPQHF. Filled out from reference TRBV7-9 and TRBJ1-5, the complete variable domain reads DTGVSQNPRHKITKRGQNVTFRCDPISEHNRLYWYRQTLGQGPEFLTYFQNEAQLEKSRLLSDRFSAERPKGSFSTLEIQRTEQGDSAMYLCASSSGTGQGQPQHFGDGTRLSIL.

On this clonotype: This sequence may be a read error, since a much larger clone differs from it by one base. The J gene is TRBJ1-1, the V gene TRBV7-8; D unresolved. V lost 4 bases, J lost 0 bases, and 12 bases lay in between. This CDR3 is built from 15 residues. Germline CDR1 and CDR2: SGHVS and FQNEAQ. CDR3 sequence (DNA): TGTGCCAGCAGCTACAACAGACGGATGAACACTGAAGCTTTCTTT. Translating gives CASSYNRRMNTEAFF. The full variable domain, in which reference TRBV7-8 and TRBJ1-1 provide the parts outside the CDR3, is GAGVSQSPRYKVAKRGQDVALRCDPISGHVSLFWYQQALGQGPEFLTYFQNEAQLDKSGLPSDRFFAERPEGSVSTLKIQRTQQEDSAVYLCASSYNRRMNTEAFFGQGTRLTVV.

About this clonotype itself: This sequence may be a read error, since a much larger clone differs from it by one base. Likely a read error: the CDR3 ends without its conserved phenylalanine or tryptophan. V and J are TRBV5-3 and TRBJ2-7, with 9 bases identical to TRBD1. TRBV5-3 is annotated as an ORF whose role is uncertain. The CDR3 covers 15 residues. V lost 8 bases to trimming and J lost 6 bases; unmatched junction nucleotides: 15. CDR3 protein: CASSHQTVDRGEQYS. In DNA form, the CDR3 reads TGTGCCAGCAGCCACCAAACCGTGGACAGGGGCGAGCAGTACTCC.

This clonotype was seen a handful of times. A much larger clone differs by one base, so this may be a read error. The J gene is TRBJ2-1, the V gene TRBV27; D tentatively reads TRBD1 or TRBD2 (5 bases each). Germline V CDR1 and CDR2: MNHEY, SMNVEV (reference sequence). CDR3 length equals 13 residues. V was pared by 6 bases and J by 9 bases, with 15 bases between. The CDR3 spells CASRTEASGEQFF. The CDR3 nucleotides are TGTGCCAGCAGGACAGAGGCCAGCGGTGAGCAGTTCTTC.

This clonotype was counted at least ten times. The chain is built from TRBV28 and TRBJ2-1, with a tentative D call TRBD2 (5 bases). The germline V and J ends were trimmed by 5 bases and 5 bases, with 19 bases remaining between them. CDR1 is MDHEN, CDR2 SYDVKM, per germline. The CDR3 is made up of 16 amino acids. The CDR3 loop reads CASSPPWERVDNEQFF. The CDR3 region has the DNA TGTGCCAGCAGTCCCCCCTGGGAGCGCGTCGACAATGAGCAGTTCTTC.

This clonotype has at least ten counts. V gene TRBV30 combines with J gene TRBJ2-1; D gene ambiguous. V lost 0 bases to trimming and J lost 9 bases, with 6 bases between them. CDR1 and CDR2 (germline): GTSNPN, SVGIG (reference sequence). There are 11 residues in the CDR3. As DNA, the CDR3 is TGTGCCTGGAGTGTGACTGGTGAGCAGTTCTTC. Its protein is CAWSVTGEQFF.

This clonotype was seen at least ten times. This rearrangement joins TRBV2 to TRBJ1-4; a weak D match, TRBD1 (5 bases). CDR3 length: 14 amino acids. From germline, CDR1 is SNHLY and CDR2 FYNNEI. The V end lost 4 bases, the J end lost 7 bases, and 13 bases lay between the germline ends. The CDR3 bases are TGTGCCAGCAGTGTTTGGCTGGGGGGTGAAAAACTGTTTTTT. It specifies CASSVWLGGEKLFF.

This clonotype was observed at least ten times. The chain is built from TRBV9 and TRBJ2-3; 9 nucleotides line up with TRBD1. This CDR3 is 16 amino acids long. The J segment lost 3 bases and the V segment lost 3 bases, leaving 8 bases of the junction unmatched. CDR1 SGDLS and CDR2 YYNGEE come from the germline V gene. CDR3 in DNA: TGTGCCAGCAGCGAAAGCACAGGGGGCGAGACAGATACGCAGTATTTT. This gives the protein CASSESTGGETDTQYF.

This clonotype was counted at least ten times. The chain uses TRBV7-8 and TRBJ1-6; D not resolved. V gave up 1 base and J gave up 0 bases, with 7 bases separating them. Germline values: CDR1 SGHVS, CDR2 FQNEAQ. This CDR3 contains 16 residues. CDR3 in amino acids: CASSLVKFSYNSPLHF. CDR3 DNA: TGTGCCAGCAGCTTAGTGAAGTTCTCCTATAATTCACCCCTCCACTTT.

This clonotype showed up many times. V usage is TRBV4-1 and J usage is TRBJ2-5, with 10 nucleotides matching TRBD1. Germline CDR1 is MGHRA and CDR2 is YSYEKL. The CDR3 is made up of 15 amino acids. Unmatched junction bases numbered 3, after V lost 0 bases and J lost 5 bases. CDR3 sequence: CASSQDGGQGETQYF. The DNA for the CDR3 is TGCGCCAGCAGCCAAGATGGGGGACAGGGGGAGACCCAGTACTTC.

Many counts were recorded for this clonotype. This sequence joins TRBV27 and TRBJ2-2; D call uncertain. V lost 5 bases, J lost 5 bases, and 6 bases lay in between. Germline V gives CDR1 MNHEY, CDR2 SMNVEV (reference sequence). The CDR3 runs to 12 residues. CDR3 region: CASSPPTGELFF. The CDR3 DNA reads as TGTGCCAGCAGTCCACCAACCGGGGAGCTGTTTTTT.

This clonotype was recorded at least ten times. The chain links TRBV28 to TRBJ2-7; 12 bases fit TRBD2. Germline CDR1 MDHEN, CDR2 SYDVKM. The CDR3 length is 13 residues. With V trimmed by 6 bases and J by 4 bases, 1 base remained unmatched. The CDR3 loop reads CASRTSGGYEQYF. The DNA for the CDR3 is TGTGCCAGCAGGACTAGCGGGGGTTACGAGCAGTACTTC.

This clonotype was seen at least ten times. This chain links TRBV28 with TRBJ1-1; TRBD1 aligns across 7 bases. This CDR3 has 14 amino acids. Per the germline V gene, CDR1 is MDHEN and CDR2 is SYDVKM. The ends lost 1 base at V and 8 bases at J; junction bases unmatched: 7. The CDR3 loop reads CASSLSRGPGEAFF. DNA of the CDR3: TGTGCCAGCAGTTTATCGAGGGGGCCGGGCGAAGCTTTCTTT.

This clonotype was seen at least ten times. This sequence joins TRBV11-2 and TRBJ2-7; D uncertain. The CDR3 extends over 16 amino acids. Germline-derived CDR1 and CDR2 are SGHAT and FQNNGV. Deletions cut 4 bases from V and 4 bases from J, with 20 bases between. As DNA, the CDR3 is TGTGCCAGCAGCTCACCCCTTTATGAACTGCCATACGAGCAGTACTTC. Translating gives CASSSPLYELPYEQYF.

This clonotype was picked up many times. The chain employs TRBV19 and TRBJ2-7; D not resolved. This CDR3 is 12 amino acids long. Germline CDR1 is LNHDA and CDR2 is SQIVND (reference sequence). Deletions cut 0 bases from V and 2 bases from J, with 2 bases between. The CDR3 DNA sequence: TGTGCCAGTAGTATAGATCCCTACGAGCAGTACTTC. It encodes CASSIDPYEQYF.